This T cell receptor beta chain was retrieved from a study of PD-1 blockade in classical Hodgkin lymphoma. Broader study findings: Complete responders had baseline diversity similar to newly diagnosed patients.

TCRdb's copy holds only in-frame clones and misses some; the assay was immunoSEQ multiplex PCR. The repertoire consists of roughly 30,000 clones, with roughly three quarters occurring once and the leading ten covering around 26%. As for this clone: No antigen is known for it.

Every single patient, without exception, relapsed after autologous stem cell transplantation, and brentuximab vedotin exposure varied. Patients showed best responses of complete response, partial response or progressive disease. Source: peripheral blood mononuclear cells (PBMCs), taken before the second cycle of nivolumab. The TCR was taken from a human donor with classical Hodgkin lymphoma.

This chain's CDR3 is CASQKLAGGLNEQFF. The CDR3 nucleotides are TGTGCCAGCCAAAAGTTAGCGGGGGGCCTCAATGAGCAGTTCTTC. The chain joins TRBV18 to TRBJ2-1; 10 bases align to TRBD2. The germline V gene has CDR1 KGHSH and CDR2 LQKENI. The CDR3 is made up of 15 amino acids. V was clipped by 8 bases and J by 6 bases; unmatched bases: 10. The variable domain in full, with the rest retrieved from reference TRBV18 and TRBJ2-1, is NAGVMQNPRHLVRRRGQEARLRCSPMKGHSHVYWYRQLPEEGLKFMVYLQKENIIDESGMPKERFSAEFPKEGPSILRIQQVVRGDSAAYFCASQKLAGGLNEQFFGPGTRLTVL.